This TCR beta chain was sequenced during a study of blood T cell repertoires in COVID-19. The method was immunoSEQ multiplex PCR; TCRdb's version includes in-frame clones alone and lacks a portion of them. The sample includes 80,000 to 100,000 clones, 80% of them seen just once. V was clipped by 10 bases and J by 6 bases, with 19 bases between them. Germline V CDR1 and CDR2: ENHRY, SYGVKD. The CDR3 covers 14 residues. The chain combines TRBV10-3 with TRBJ1-5; D might be TRBD1 (5 bases). This clonotype was sampled from an elderly woman with active or convalescent COVID-19. Sequencing was done on a sample of peripheral blood. CDR3 loop: CATVGDRRGQPQHF. CDR3 DNA sequence: TGTGCCACTGTTGGGGACCGGAGGGGTCAGCCCCAGCATTTT.